Listed here are 26 T cell receptor beta chains from one sample, sequenced in a study of T cell responses to AZD1222 COVID-19 vaccine. Sequencing used immunoSEQ multiplex PCR; TCRdb keeps in-frame clones, though not all of them. Of 140,000 to 150,000 clones listed, 80% to 90% are singletons. Sequences were derived from peripheral blood, sampled on day 0 of AZD1222 vaccination. The receptors were sampled from an adult in good health.

The chain has TRBV18 and TRBJ1-6; D remains ambiguous. The CDR3 is 16 residues long. CDR1 KGHSH and CDR2 LQKENI come from the germline V gene. V lost 4 bases, J lost 10 bases, and 20 bases lay in between. In nucleotides, the CDR3 is TGTGCCAGCTCACTCTACGAGGCAGGCGGCGAATCACCCCTCCACTTT. It is translated as CASSLYEAGGESPLHF.

This chain connects TRBV2 to TRBJ1-2, with D possibly being TRBD1 (6 bases). In germline, CDR1 is SNHLY, CDR2 FYNNEI. Trimming pared 11 bases from V and 4 bases from J, leaving 11 bases between. The CDR3 covers 11 residues. The chain's CDR3 is CASTDSYGYTF. CDR3 DNA sequence: TGTGCCTCCACGGACAGCTATGGCTACACCTTC.

This clone was recorded once. CDR3 sequence: CASSLVSGTDTQYF. CDR3 sequence (DNA): TGTGCCAGCAGCTTGGTTTCAGGAACCGATACGCAGTATTTT. V gene TRBV7-2 combines with J gene TRBJ2-3; no reliable D call. CDR1 is SGHTA, CDR2 FQGNSA, per germline. Trimming shortened V by 3 bases and J by 6 bases, and 13 bases separated the two germline ends. The CDR3 consists of 14 residues. The full variable domain, in which reference TRBV7-2 and TRBJ2-3 provide the parts outside the CDR3, is GAGVSQSPSNKVTEKGKDVELRCDPISGHTALYWYRQSLGQGLEFLIYFQGNSAPDKSGLPSDRFSAERTGGSVSTLTIQRTQQEDSAVYLCASSLVSGTDTQYFGPGTRLTVL.

In this sample, this clone turned up once. The CDR3, as DNA: TGTGCCAGCAGTTTTTGGCGGAACACCGGGGAGCTGTTTTTT. This codes for CASSFWRNTGELFF. The V call is TRBV27, the J call TRBJ2-2, with no clear D. There are 14 residues in the CDR3. V was trimmed by 3 bases and J by 1 base, leaving 6 bases between them. In germline, CDR1 is MNHEY, CDR2 SMNVEV (reference sequence).

The chain recombines TRBV3-1 (or the pseudogene TRBV3-2) with TRBJ2-3, with D possibly being TRBD1 or TRBD2 (6 bases each). CDR3 length equals 16 residues. Looked up from germline, CDR1 is LGHDT and CDR2 is YNNKEL (reference sequence). V lost 4 bases to trimming and J lost 0 bases, with 14 bases between them. The CDR3 coding sequence is TGTGCCAGCAGCCTGGGGGGCAGCGGGAGCACAGATACGCAGTATTTT. This codes for CASSLGGSGSTDTQYF.

The chain has TRBV5-5 and TRBJ2-7, with 10 positions matching TRBD2. Germline V gives CDR1 SGHKS, CDR2 YYEKEE (reference sequence). Trimming cost V 3 bases and J 1 base; bases outside gene matches: 4. The CDR3 has 15 amino acids. The CDR3 loop reads CASSSLAGVSYEQYF. CDR3 bases: TGTGCCAGCAGCTCGCTAGCGGGAGTGTCCTACGAGCAGTACTTC.

The DNA for the CDR3 is TGTGCCAGCAGTTCCCGGACGGTCGTCGAGCAGTACTTC. Its translation is CASSSRTVVEQYF. The rearrangement links TRBV7-2 to TRBJ2-7; no clear D. Germline V gives CDR1 SGHTA, CDR2 FQGNSA. The CDR3 spans 13 residues. V lost 6 bases, J lost 6 bases, and 15 bases lay in between.

The chain employs TRBV21-1 and TRBJ2-1; the table's D gene call, TRBD2, was not cross checked with the DNA. TRBV21-1 is a pseudogene. The CDR3 is 20 amino acids. CDR3 sequence reads: CASSSSRNSVLAGGFNEQFF. CDR3 coding DNA: TGTGCCAGCAGCAGTTCGAGGAACAGTGTTCTAGCGGGAGGCTTTAATGAGCAGTTCTTC.

The chain carries TRBV12-3 or TRBV12-4 and TRBJ2-5; no definite D call. This CDR3 is 13 amino acids long. The ends were cut back, 2 bases at V and 5 bases at J, with 9 bases in the middle. CDR3: CASSLRKKETQYF. CDR3 DNA: TGTGCCAGCAGTTTACGGAAGAAGGAGACCCAGTACTTC.

The V call is TRBV6-5, the J call TRBJ1-5; the D is unclear. Trimming left V 6 bases short and J 6 bases short, with 12 bases between. The CDR3 sequence is 13 residues long. The germline V gene encodes CDR1 MNHEY and CDR2 SVGAGI. As DNA, the CDR3 is TGTGCCAGCAGCGAGATGCTGGCTCAGCCCCAGCATTTT. It translates to CASSEMLAQPQHF.

The V call is TRBV28, the J call TRBJ2-1; D unclear. CDR1 is MDHEN, CDR2 SYDVKM, per germline. V was pared by 3 bases and J by 8 bases, with 5 bases between. The CDR3 runs to 11 residues. CDR3 protein: CASSLDDEQFF. CDR3 coding DNA: TGTGCCAGCAGTTTGGATGATGAGCAGTTCTTC. The complete variable domain, with remaining parts taken from reference TRBV28 and TRBJ2-1, reads DVKVTQSSRYLVKRTGEKVFLECVQDMDHENMFWYRQDPGLGLRLIYFSYDVKMKEKGDIPEGYSVSREKKERFSLILESASTNQTSMYLCASSLDDEQFFGPGTRLTVL.

This chain connects TRBV6-6 to TRBJ1-1; possible D gene TRBD1, 6 bases. The V gene's germline CDR1 is MNHNY and CDR2 SVGAGI (reference sequence). The V end was cut by 0 bases, the J end by 6 bases, with 11 bases between. The CDR3 is made up of 14 amino acids. The CDR3 DNA reads as TGTGCCAGCAGTTACTCGGTAAACAGGGCTGAAGCTTTCTTT. Amino acid sequence: CASSYSVNRAEAFF.

The J gene is TRBJ2-6, the V gene TRBV19; TRBD1 matches 7 bases. CDR1 is LNHDA, CDR2 SQIVND, per germline (reference sequence). There are 15 residues in the CDR3. V lost 10 bases and J lost 1; bases outside the gene matches: 7. The CDR3 is CATRTGPSGANVLTF. CDR3 DNA: TGTGCCACCCGGACAGGTCCTTCTGGGGCCAACGTCCTGACTTTC.

This clone came up once. The gene calls are TRBV2 and TRBJ1-2; 11 bases map to TRBD1. This CDR3 contains 16 residues. Germline V gene lookup returns CDR1 SNHLY and CDR2 FYNNEI. J gave up 4 bases and V 3 bases, and 7 bases lay outside the gene matches. In DNA form, the CDR3 reads TGTGCCAGCAGTGACCTTGCGGGACAGGGGGGCTATGGCTACACCTTC. Protein sequence: CASSDLAGQGGYGYTF. Full variable domain (rest looked up from reference TRBV2 and TRBJ1-2): EPEVTQTPSHQVTQMGQEVILRCVPISNHLYFYWYRQILGQKVEFLVSFYNNEISEKSEIFDDQFSVERPDGSNFTLKIRSTKLEDSAMYFCASSDLAGQGGYGYTFGSGTRLTVV.

The V and J genes are TRBV4-2 and TRBJ2-7; 8 bases line up with TRBD2. CDR3 length: 16 amino acids. Germline loops: CDR1 LGHNA, CDR2 YNFKEQ. The V and J ends lost 4 bases and 2 bases, in that order; junction bases with no gene match: 10. CDR3 nucleotide sequence: TGTGCCAGCAGCCCGCTGCTGGGGCGGGAGGCCTACGAGCAGTACTTC. Amino acid sequence: CASSPLLGREAYEQYF.

The chain links TRBV9 to TRBJ2-7, with 14 nucleotides matching TRBD2. Germline CDR1 is SGDLS and CDR2 is YYNGEE. The CDR3 covers 18 residues. After removal of 0 bases from V and 3 bases from J, the junction contained 8 bases not matched to a gene. The DNA of the CDR3 is TGTGCCAGCAGCGTAGACCTTGGGACTAGCGGGAGCGGCTACGAGCAGTACTTC. Translated: CASSVDLGTSGSGYEQYF.

This chain uses TRBV16 with TRBJ1-2, with a possible D match to TRBD1 (5 bases). Germline lookup yields CDR1 KGHSY and CDR2 FQNENV. Deletions cut 1 base from V and 3 bases from J, with 18 bases between. This CDR3 is 17 amino acids long. The CDR3 loop reads CASSQYRQVDKDYGYTF. The CDR3 region has the DNA TGTGCCAGCAGCCAATACAGGCAGGTCGATAAGGACTATGGCTACACCTTC.

V is TRBV7-3 and J is TRBJ1-6; TRBD1 is a possible D gene (6 bases). The CDR3 consists of 15 residues. The germline CDR1 and CDR2 sequences are SGHTA and FQGTGA. The ends were cut back, 3 bases at V and 8 bases at J, with 14 bases in the middle. The CDR3 here is CASSFRGSADSPLHF. The CDR3 DNA sequence: TGTGCCAGCAGCTTCAGGGGATCGGCGGATTCACCCCTCCACTTT.

The rearrangement links TRBV7-8 to TRBJ1-2; D is unclear. The CDR3 length is 16 residues. Trimming shortened V by 1 base and J by 4 bases, and 16 bases separated the two germline ends. From germline, CDR1 is SGHVS and CDR2 FQNEAQ. In DNA, the CDR3 is TGTGCCAGCAGCTTAGTCTCGGCAACACCGGGCTATGGCTACACCTTC. Its protein product is CASSLVSATPGYGYTF.

This clone was recorded a few times. CDR3 nucleotide sequence: TGCGCCAGCAGCTTGGAACTAGCGACCTCCTACGAGCAGTACTTC. Protein sequence: CASSLELATSYEQYF. This chain joins TRBV5-1 and TRBJ2-7; 7 positions match TRBD2. The V gene's germline CDR1 is SGHRS and CDR2 YFSETQ. The CDR3 loop spans 15 amino acids. Germline trimming cut 0 bases from V and 0 bases from J; bases unmatched to any gene: 3. Drawing the rest from reference TRBV5-1 and TRBJ2-7, the complete variable domain is KAGVTQTPRYLIKTRGQQVTLSCSPISGHRSVSWYQQTPGQGLQFLFEYFSETQRNKGNFPGRFSGRQFSNSRSEMNVSTLELGDSALYLCASSLELATSYEQYFGPGTRLTVT.

V and J are TRBV19 and TRBJ1-3; D is uncertain. The CDR3 extends over 15 amino acids. Trimming left V 3 bases short and J 3 bases short, with 12 bases between. The germline gives CDR1 LNHDA, CDR2 SQIVND (reference sequence). CDR3 loop: CASSIYSISGNTIYF. In DNA, the CDR3 is TGTGCCAGTAGTATCTACAGCATCAGTGGAAACACCATATATTTT.

The chain couples TRBV5-1 to TRBJ1-2; tentatively, D is TRBD1 (6 bases). V dropped 3 bases and J dropped 2 bases, with 23 bases sitting between them. Germline CDR1 is SGHRS and CDR2 is YFSETQ. This CDR3 has 18 residues. Here the CDR3 DNA reads TGCGCCAGCAGCTCCGGACAGCTCCTCAAAATTACAAACTATGGCTACACCTTC. It yields the protein CASSSGQLLKITNYGYTF.

The chain joins TRBV7-2 to TRBJ1-2, with TRBD1 matching 8 bases. With 5 bases clipped from V and 0 bases from J, the junction kept 5 bases outside the gene matches. CDR3 length: 15 residues. Germline V gene data show CDR1 as SGHTA and CDR2 as FQGNSA. CDR3 region: CASSAQGAANYGYTF. DNA of the CDR3: TGTGCCAGCAGCGCGCAGGGGGCAGCTAACTATGGCTACACCTTC.

The genes are TRBV28 and TRBJ2-5; 9 nucleotides align to TRBD1. This CDR3 comprises 15 residues. J gave up 3 bases and V 6 bases, and 8 bases lay outside the gene matches. The germline V gene has CDR1 MDHEN and CDR2 SYDVKM. The CDR3 DNA follows: TGTGCCAGCAGCCGAGTGACAGGGGGAAAAGAGACCCAGTACTTC. Protein product: CASSRVTGGKETQYF.

V usage is TRBV4-2 and J usage is TRBJ1-4; TRBD1 aligns across 12 bases. With 3 bases clipped from V and 8 bases from J, the junction kept 7 bases outside the gene matches. Germline CDR1 reads LGHNA; CDR2 reads YNFKEQ. The CDR3 has 16 residues. The CDR3, as DNA: TGTGCCAGCAGCCATCCCTCCGGGACAGGGGGCGAAAAACTGTTTTTT. Its protein is CASSHPSGTGGEKLFF.

This chain joins TRBV4-2 and TRBJ2-1; D is perhaps TRBD1 (5 bases). From germline, CDR1 is LGHNA and CDR2 YNFKEQ. This CDR3 has 15 residues. The V and J ends lost 4 bases and 7 bases respectively, with 17 bases between them. As DNA, the CDR3 is TGTGCCAGCAGCCTCCTACGGGCAGGGAAAAATGAGCAGTTCTTC. Protein: CASSLLRAGKNEQFF.